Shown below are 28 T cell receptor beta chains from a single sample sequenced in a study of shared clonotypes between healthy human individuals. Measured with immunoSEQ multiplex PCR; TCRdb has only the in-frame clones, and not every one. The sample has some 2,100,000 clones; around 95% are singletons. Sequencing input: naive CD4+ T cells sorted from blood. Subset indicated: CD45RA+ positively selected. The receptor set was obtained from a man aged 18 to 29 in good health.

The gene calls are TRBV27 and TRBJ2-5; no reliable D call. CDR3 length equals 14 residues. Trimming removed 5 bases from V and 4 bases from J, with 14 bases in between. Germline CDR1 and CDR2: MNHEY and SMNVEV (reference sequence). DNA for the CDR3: TGTGCCAGCAGTCCCCCAGATCGATCAGAGACCCAGTACTTC. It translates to CASSPPDRSETQYF.

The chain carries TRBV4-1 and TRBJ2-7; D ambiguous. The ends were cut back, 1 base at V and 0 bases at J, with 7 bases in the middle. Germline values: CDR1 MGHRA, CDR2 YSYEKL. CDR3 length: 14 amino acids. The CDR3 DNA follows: TGCGCCAGCAGCCAAGTCCCTCGCTCCTACGAGCAGTACTTC. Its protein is CASSQVPRSYEQYF.

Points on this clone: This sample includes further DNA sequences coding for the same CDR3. The chain's CDR3 is CASSGQGNTEAFF. The DNA of the CDR3 is TGCGCCAGCAGCGGACAGGGGAACACTGAAGCTTTCTTT. The chain carries TRBV5-1 and TRBJ1-1; 8 nucleotides agree with TRBD1. Germline V lookup: CDR1 SGHRS, CDR2 YFSETQ. This CDR3 spans 13 amino acids. The V gene end was trimmed by 4 bases and the J gene end by 1 base; junction bases not matched to a gene: 0.

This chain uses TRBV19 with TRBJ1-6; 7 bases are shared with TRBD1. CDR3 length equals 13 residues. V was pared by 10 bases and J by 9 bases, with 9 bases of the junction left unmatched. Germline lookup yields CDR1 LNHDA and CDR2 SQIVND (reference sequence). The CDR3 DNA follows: TGTGCCACCTCCCGGACAGGCAGTTCACCCCTCCACTTT. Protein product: CATSRTGSSPLHF.

This CDR3 reads CAISEDTRDNEQYF. The CDR3 bases are TGTGCCATCAGTGAGGACACCCGTGATAACGAGCAGTACTTC. The V gene is TRBV10-3, the J gene TRBJ2-7; no firm D call. From germline, CDR1 is ENHRY and CDR2 SYGVKD. The germline V and J ends were trimmed by 2 bases and 5 bases, with 13 bases remaining between them. The CDR3 runs to 14 residues.

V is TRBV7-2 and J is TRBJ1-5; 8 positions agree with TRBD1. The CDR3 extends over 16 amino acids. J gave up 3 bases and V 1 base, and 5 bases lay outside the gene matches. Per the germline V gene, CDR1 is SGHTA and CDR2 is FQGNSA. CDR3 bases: TGTGCCAGCAGCTTAGGAGGGACAGGCCTCAATCAGCCCCAGCATTTT. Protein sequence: CASSLGGTGLNQPQHF. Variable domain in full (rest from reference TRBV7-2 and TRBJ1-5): GAGVSQSPSNKVTEKGKDVELRCDPISGHTALYWYRQSLGQGLEFLIYFQGNSAPDKSGLPSDRFSAERTGGSVSTLTIQRTQQEDSAVYLCASSLGGTGLNQPQHFGDGTRLSIL.

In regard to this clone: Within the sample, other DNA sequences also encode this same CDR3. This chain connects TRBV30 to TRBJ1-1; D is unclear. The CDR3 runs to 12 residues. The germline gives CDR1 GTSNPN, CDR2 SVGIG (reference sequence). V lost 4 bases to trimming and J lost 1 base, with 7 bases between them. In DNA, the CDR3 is TGTGCCTGGATAGAAAGGAACACTGAAGCTTTCTTT. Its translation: CAWIERNTEAFF.

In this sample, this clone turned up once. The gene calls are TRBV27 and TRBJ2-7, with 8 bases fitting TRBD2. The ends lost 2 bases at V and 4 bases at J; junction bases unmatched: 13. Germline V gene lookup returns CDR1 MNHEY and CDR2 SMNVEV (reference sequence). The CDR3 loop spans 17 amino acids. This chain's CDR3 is CASSLMALGRGEYEQYF. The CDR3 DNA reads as TGTGCCAGCAGTTTAATGGCCCTAGGGCGGGGGGAATACGAGCAGTACTTC.

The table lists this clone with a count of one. CDR3 sequence: CASSSGAHSSYEQYF. DNA of the CDR3: TGTGCCAGCAGTTCAGGGGCCCATAGCTCCTACGAGCAGTACTTC. The chain has TRBV7-9 and TRBJ2-7, with D possibly TRBD1 on 6 matching bases. The germline V and J ends were trimmed by 6 bases and 0 bases, with 15 bases remaining between them. This CDR3 contains 15 residues. Germline CDR1 and CDR2: SEHNR and FQNEAQ (reference sequence). The full variable domain, in which reference TRBV7-9 and TRBJ2-7 provide the parts outside the CDR3, is DTGVSQNPRHKITKRGQNVTFRCDPISEHNRLYWYRQTLGQGPEFLTYFQNEAQLEKSRLLSDRFSAERPKGSFSTLEIQRTEQGDSAMYLCASSSGAHSSYEQYFGPGTRLTVT.

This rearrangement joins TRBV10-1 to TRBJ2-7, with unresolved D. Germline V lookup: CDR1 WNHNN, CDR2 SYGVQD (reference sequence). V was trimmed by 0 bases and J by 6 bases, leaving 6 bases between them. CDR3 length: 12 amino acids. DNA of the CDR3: TGCGCCAGCAGTGAGTCTAGGAGCGAGCAGTACTTC. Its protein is CASSESRSEQYF.

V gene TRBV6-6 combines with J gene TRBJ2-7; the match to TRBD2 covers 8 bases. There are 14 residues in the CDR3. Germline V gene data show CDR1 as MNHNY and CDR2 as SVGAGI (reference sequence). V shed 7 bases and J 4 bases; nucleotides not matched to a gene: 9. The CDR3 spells CASTPAGGLYEQYF. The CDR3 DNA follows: TGTGCCAGCACTCCGGCGGGAGGACTTTACGAGCAGTACTTC.

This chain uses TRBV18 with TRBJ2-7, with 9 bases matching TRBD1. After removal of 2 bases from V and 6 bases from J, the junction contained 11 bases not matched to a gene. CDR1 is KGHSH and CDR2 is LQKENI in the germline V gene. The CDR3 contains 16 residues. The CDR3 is CASSPVGLQGAGEQYF. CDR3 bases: TGTGCCAGCTCACCAGTCGGCCTACAGGGGGCTGGCGAGCAGTACTTC.

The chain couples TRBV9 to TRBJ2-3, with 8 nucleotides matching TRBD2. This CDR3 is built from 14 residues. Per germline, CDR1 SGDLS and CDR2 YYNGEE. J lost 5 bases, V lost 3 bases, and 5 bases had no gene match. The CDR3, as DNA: TGTGCCAGCAGCGGCCGGGGGGGCCGAGATACGCAGTATTTT. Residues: CASSGRGGRDTQYF.

The CDR3 sequence: CASSLGPGQGIYEQYF. Here the CDR3 DNA reads TGTGCCAGCAGCTTGGGGCCGGGACAGGGCATCTACGAGCAGTACTTC. The rearrangement uses TRBV5-6 and TRBJ2-7; TRBD1 matches at 9 bases. With 0 bases clipped from V and 3 bases from J, the junction kept 7 bases outside the gene matches. Germline CDR1 reads SGHDT; CDR2 reads YYEEEE. This CDR3 is built from 16 residues.

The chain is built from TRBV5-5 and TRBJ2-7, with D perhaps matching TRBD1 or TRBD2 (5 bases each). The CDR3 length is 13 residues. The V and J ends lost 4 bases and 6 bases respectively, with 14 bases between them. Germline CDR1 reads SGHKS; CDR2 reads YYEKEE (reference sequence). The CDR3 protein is CASSPIYGGEQYF. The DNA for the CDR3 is TGTGCCAGCAGCCCTATCTATGGGGGCGAGCAGTACTTC.

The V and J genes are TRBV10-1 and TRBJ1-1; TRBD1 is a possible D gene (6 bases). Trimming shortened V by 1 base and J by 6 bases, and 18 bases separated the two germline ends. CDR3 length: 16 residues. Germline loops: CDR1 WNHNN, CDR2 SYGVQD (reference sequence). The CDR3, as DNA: TGCGCCAGCAGTGAGTTGTCGACAGGTGGAGTGGCTGAAGCTTTCTTT. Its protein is CASSELSTGGVAEAFF.

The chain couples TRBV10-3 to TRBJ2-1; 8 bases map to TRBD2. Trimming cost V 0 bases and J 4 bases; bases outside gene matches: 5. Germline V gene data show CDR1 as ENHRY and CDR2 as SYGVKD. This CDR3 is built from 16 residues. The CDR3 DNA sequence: TGTGCCATCAGTGAGTCGACCCAGCGGGGGTACAATGAGCAGTTCTTC. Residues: CAISESTQRGYNEQFF.

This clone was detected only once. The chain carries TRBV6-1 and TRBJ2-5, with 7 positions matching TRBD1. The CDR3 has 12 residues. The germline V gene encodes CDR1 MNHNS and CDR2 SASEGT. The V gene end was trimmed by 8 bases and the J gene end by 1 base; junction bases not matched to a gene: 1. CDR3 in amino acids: CASHRGQETQYF. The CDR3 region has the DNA TGTGCCAGCCACAGGGGCCAAGAGACCCAGTACTTC.

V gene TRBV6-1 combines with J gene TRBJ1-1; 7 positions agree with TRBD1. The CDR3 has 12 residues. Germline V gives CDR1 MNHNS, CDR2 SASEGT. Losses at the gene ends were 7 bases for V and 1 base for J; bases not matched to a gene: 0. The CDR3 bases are TGTGCCAGCAACAGGGGGAACACTGAAGCTTTCTTT. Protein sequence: CASNRGNTEAFF.

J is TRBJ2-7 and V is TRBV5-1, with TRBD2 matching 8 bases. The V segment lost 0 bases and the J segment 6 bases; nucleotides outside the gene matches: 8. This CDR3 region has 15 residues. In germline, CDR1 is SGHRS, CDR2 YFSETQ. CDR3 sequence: CASSLETGLAGEQYF. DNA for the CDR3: TGCGCCAGCAGCTTGGAGACAGGACTAGCCGGCGAGCAGTACTTC.

This CDR3 reads CASSGNSEETQYF. The CDR3 bases are TGTGCCAGCAGTGGAAACTCGGAAGAGACCCAGTACTTC. The rearrangement uses TRBV2 and TRBJ2-5; D unresolved. V gave up 4 bases and J gave up 3 bases, with 9 bases separating them. Germline V gene sequence: CDR1 SNHLY, CDR2 FYNNEI. The CDR3 covers 13 residues.

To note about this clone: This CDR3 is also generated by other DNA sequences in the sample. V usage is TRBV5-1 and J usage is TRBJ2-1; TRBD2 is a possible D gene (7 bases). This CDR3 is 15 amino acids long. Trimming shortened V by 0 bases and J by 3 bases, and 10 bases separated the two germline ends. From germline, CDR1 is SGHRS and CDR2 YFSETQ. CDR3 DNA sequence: TGCGCCAGCAGCTTGGAAGGGGGGGACTACAATGAGCAGTTCTTC. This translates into CASSLEGGDYNEQFF.

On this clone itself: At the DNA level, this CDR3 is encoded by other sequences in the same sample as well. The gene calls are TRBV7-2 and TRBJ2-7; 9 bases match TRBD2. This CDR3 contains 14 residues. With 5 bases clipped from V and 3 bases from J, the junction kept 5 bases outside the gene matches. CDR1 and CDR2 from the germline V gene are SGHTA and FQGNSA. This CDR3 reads CASSRLAGLYEQYF. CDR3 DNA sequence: TGTGCCAGCAGCCGCCTAGCGGGACTCTACGAGCAGTACTTC.

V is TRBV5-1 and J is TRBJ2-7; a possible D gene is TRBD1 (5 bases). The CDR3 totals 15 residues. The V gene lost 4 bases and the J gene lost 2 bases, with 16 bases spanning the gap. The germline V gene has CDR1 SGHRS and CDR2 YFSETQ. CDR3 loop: CASSLLGQFPYEQYF. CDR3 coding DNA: TGCGCCAGCAGCCTCTTAGGACAATTTCCCTACGAGCAGTACTTC.

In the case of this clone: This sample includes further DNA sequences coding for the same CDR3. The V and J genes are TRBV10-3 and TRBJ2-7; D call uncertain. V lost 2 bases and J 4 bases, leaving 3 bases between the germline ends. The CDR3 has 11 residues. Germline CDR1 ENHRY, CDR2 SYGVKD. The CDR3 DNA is TGTGCCATCAGTGAGACGTACGAGCAGTACTTC. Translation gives CAISETYEQYF.

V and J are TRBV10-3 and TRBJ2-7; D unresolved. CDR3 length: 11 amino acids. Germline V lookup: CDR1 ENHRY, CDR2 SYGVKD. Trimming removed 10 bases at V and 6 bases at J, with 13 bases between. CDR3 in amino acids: CATEALGEQYF. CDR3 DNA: TGTGCCACCGAAGCCCTGGGCGAGCAGTACTTC.

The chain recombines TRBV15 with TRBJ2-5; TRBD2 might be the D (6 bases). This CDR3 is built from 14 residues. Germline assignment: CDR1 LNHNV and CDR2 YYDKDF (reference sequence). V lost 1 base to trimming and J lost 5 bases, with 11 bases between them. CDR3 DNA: TGTGCCACCAGCAGAGCTGGGACTCTGGAGACCCAGTACTTC. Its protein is CATSRAGTLETQYF.

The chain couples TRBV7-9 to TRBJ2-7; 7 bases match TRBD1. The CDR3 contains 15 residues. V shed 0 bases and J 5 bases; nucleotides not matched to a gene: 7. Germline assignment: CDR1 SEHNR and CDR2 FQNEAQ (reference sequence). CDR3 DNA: TGTGCCAGCAGCTTAGCACCGGGACAGAGCCACGAGCAGTACTTC. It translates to CASSLAPGQSHEQYF.